This TCR beta chain was profiled in a study of Ad26.COV2.S vaccination and SARS-CoV-2 variants. Findings and limits, study-wide: The breadth of spike-specific CD8+ and CD4+ T cell responses after vaccination was reportedly substantial.

Comments on this clone: What it binds is not known.

The germline CDR1 and CDR2 sequences are LGHDT and YNNKEL (reference sequence). V was trimmed by 4 bases and J by 0 bases, leaving 11 bases between them. The CDR3 loop spans 15 amino acids. Treatment: 15 to 20 received Ad26.COV2.S at low or high dose, single or two shots; 5 received placebo; per-sample allocation not given. Samples were taken on day 63 after the first vaccine or placebo injection. The method was immunoSEQ multiplex PCR; TCRdb's version includes in-frame clones alone and lacks a portion of them. The top ten clones hold roughly 13% of a sample with about 480,000 clones, roughly nine tenths of them seen once.

The V gene is TRBV3-1 (or the pseudogene TRBV3-2), the J gene TRBJ2-3, with D possibly TRBD1 on 6 matching bases. The TCR was taken from a person aged 18-60 years who received the Ad26.COV2.S COVID-19 vaccine or a placebo. Material: peripheral blood, obtained in a trial of Ad26.COV2.S vaccine versus placebo. CDR3 DNA sequence: TGTGCCAGCAGCCTAGGACAGTCTAGCACAGATACGCAGTATTTT. It encodes CASSLGQSSTDTQYF.